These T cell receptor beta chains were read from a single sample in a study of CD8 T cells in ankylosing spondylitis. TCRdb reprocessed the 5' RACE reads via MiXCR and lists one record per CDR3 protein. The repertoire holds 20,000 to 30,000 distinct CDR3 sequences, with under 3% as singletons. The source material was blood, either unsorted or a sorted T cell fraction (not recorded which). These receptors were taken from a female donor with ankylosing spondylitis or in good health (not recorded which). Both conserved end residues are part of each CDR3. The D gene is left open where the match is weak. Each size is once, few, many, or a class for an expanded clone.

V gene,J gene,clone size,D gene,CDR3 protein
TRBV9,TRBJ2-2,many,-,CASGVLSTGELFF
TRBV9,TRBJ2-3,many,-,CASSARTGPRTDTQYF
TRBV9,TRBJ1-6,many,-,CASSVGTGTANSPLHF
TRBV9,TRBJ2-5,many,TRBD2,CASSVAPTGGETQYF
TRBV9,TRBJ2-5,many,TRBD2,CASSEGTSIRGQETQYF
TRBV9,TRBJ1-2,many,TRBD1,CASSQTGGDYGYTF
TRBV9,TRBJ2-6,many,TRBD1,CASSPRTGRKTGANVLTF
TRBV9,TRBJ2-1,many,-,CASTRGAGDNEQFF
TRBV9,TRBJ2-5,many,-,CASSVSLGKETQYF
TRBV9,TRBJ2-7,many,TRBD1,CASSVGTGGIYEQYF
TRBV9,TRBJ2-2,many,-,CASSATVLNTGELFF
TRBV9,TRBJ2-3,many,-,CASGADTQYF
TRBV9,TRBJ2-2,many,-,CASSPQVGPGITGELFF
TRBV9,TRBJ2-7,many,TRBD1,CASSAQGAGEQYF
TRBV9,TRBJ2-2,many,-,CASSVGQDIGTGELFF
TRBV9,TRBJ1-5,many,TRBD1,CASSAGATDRGVNQPQHF
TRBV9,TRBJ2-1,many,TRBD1,CASSPTGDPYNEQFF
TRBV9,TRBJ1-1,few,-,CASSGDVRGGAEAFF
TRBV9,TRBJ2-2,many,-,CASSPRISNTGELFF
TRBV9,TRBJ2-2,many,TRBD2,CASSISSGRTTGELFF